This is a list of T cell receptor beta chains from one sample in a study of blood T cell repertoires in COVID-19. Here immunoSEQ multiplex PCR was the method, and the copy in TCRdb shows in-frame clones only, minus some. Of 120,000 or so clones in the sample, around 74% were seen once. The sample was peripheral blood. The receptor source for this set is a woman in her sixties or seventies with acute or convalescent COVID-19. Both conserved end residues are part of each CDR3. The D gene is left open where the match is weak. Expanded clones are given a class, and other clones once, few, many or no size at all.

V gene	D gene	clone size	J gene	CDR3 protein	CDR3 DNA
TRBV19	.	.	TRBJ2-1	CASSSGGADYNEQFF	TGTGCCAGTAGCTCCGGCGGGGCAGACTACAATGAGCAGTTCTTC
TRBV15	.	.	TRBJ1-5	CATTLSHNQPQHF	TGTGCCACCACCCTAAGTCACAATCAGCCCCAGCATTTT
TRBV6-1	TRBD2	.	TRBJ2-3	CASSGRNSIGGAGSTDTQYF	TGTGCCAGCAGTGGACGAAACAGCATTGGGGGAGCGGGGAGCACAGATACGCAGTATTTT
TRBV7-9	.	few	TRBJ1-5	CASSSSIDQPQHF	TGTGCCAGCAGCTCTAGTATAGATCAGCCCCAGCATTTT
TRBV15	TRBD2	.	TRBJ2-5	CATSISGGALETQYF	TGTGCCACCAGCATTTCGGGGGGGGCCCTGGAGACCCAGTACTTC
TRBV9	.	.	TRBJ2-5	CASSVQAHGGETQYF	TGTGCCAGCAGCGTCCAAGCCCACGGTGGAGAGACCCAGTACTTC
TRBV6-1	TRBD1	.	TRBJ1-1	CASSEPRDRPNTEAFF	TGTGCCAGCAGTGAACCTCGGGACAGGCCGAACACTGAAGCTTTCTTT
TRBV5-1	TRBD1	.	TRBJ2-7	CASSYPLQGATYEQYF	TGCGCCAGCAGCTACCCTCTCCAGGGGGCTACCTACGAGCAGTACTTC
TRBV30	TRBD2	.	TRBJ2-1	CAWGTSGGGDEQFF	TGTGCCTGGGGGACTAGCGGGGGAGGCGATGAGCAGTTCTTC
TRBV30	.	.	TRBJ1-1	CAWSPFTGEAFF	TGTGCCTGGAGTCCCTTTACAGGTGAAGCTTTCTTT
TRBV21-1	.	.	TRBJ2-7	CASKQEGGDYIVAYEQYF	TGTGCCAGCAAACAGGAGGGGGGGGATTACATCGTCGCCTACGAGCAGTACTTC
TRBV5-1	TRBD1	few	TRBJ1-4	CASSMGQGYEKLFF	TGCGCCAGCAGCATGGGACAGGGTTACGAAAAACTGTTTTTT
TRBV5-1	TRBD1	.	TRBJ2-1	CASSLTGGSEQFF	TGCGCCAGCAGCTTGACAGGGGGTAGTGAGCAGTTCTTC
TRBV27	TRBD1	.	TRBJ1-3	CASSPWDRELRNTIYF	TGTGCCAGCAGCCCGTGGGACAGGGAGTTAAGAAACACCATATATTTT
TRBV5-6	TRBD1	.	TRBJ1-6	CASSLGLRGQSPLHF	TGTGCCAGCAGCTTGGGGCTCAGGGGGCAATCACCCCTCCACTTT
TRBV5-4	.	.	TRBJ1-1	CASSLVSEGTEAFF	TGTGCCAGCAGCTTGGTGTCCGAGGGCACTGAAGCTTTCTTT
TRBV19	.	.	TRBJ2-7	CASSMVRQPGQEQYF	TGTGCCAGTAGTATGGTTCGACAGCCCGGGCAAGAGCAGTACTTC
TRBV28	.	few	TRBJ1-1	CASSGTREGRGAFF	TGTGCCAGCAGTGGGACTCGAGAAGGGCGGGGAGCTTTCTTT
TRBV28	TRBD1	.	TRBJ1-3	CASSLSTGAVGNTIYF	TGTGCCAGCAGTTTATCGACAGGGGCAGTCGGAAACACCATATATTTT
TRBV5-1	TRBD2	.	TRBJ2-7	CASSSSGGYEQYF	TGCGCCAGCAGCTCTAGCGGGGGCTACGAGCAGTACTTC
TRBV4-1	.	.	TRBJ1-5	CASSQGHPPQHF	TGCGCCAGCAGCCAAGGACATCCGCCCCAGCATTTT
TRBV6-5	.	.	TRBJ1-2	CASSLVGAYGYTF	TGTGCCAGCAGTCTCGTTGGGGCCTATGGCTACACCTTC
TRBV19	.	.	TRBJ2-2	CATTDRNTGELFF	TGTGCCACCACCGACAGGAACACCGGGGAGCTGTTTTTT